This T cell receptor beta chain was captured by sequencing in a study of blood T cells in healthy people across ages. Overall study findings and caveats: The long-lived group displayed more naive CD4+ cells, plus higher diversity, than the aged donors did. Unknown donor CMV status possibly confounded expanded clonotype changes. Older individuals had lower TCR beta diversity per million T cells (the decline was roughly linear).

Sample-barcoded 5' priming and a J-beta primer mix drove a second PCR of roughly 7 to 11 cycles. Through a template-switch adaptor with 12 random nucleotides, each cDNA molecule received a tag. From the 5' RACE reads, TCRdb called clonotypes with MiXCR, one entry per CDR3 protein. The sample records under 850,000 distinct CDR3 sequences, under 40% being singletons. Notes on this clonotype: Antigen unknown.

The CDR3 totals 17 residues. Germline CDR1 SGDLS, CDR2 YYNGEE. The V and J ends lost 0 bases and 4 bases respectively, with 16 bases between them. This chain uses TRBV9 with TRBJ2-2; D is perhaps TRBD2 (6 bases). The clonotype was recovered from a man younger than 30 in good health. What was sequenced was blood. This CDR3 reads CASSVGRGLVGTGELFF. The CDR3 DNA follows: TGTGCCAGCAGCGTAGGGCGGGGATTAGTGGGCACCGGGGAGCTGTTTTTT.